This TCR beta chain derives from a study of cytomegalovirus exposure and HLA in healthy donors. After removal of 3 bases from V and 3 bases from J, the junction contained 8 bases not matched to a gene. The CDR3 has 17 residues. Germline values: CDR1 MNHNS, CDR2 SASEGT. Primers for the PCR totalled 60 Vbeta and 13 Jbeta. Method: immunoSEQ multiplex PCR; TCRdb's copy keeps in-frame clones and lacks some. The sample lists 100,000 to 150,000 clones, over 8.5% occurring once. Notes on the study in general: Roughly even sequencing depth across donors was the assumption behind the presence/absence analyses.

Remarks on this clone: Its antigen remains unknown.

The rearrangement uses TRBV6-1 and TRBJ2-2; 9 bases agree with TRBD1. Specimen: PBMCs. This receptor was identified in a woman in her thirties or forties in good health and CMV-seropositive. CDR3 nucleotides: TGTGCCAGCAGTGACTTGGGACAGGGAGGGGACACCGGGGAGCTGTTTTTT. This encodes CASSDLGQGGDTGELFF.